These T cell receptor beta chains were read from a single sample in a study of T cells of healthy individuals. TCRdb fed the 5' RACE reads into MiXCR, producing one record per CDR3 protein. The sample lists around 100,000 distinct CDR3 sequences; about 16% were seen once. The origin of the receptors is a human donor in good health. Each CDR3 is given with its conserved first and last residue. Each record gives: clone size, V gene, D gene, J gene, CDR3 DNA, CDR3 protein. D genes are given only for firm matches. Size is stated for part of the rows, as once, few or many counts, or as a class when the clone is expanded.

-,TRBV5-1,-,TRBJ2-2,TGCGCCAGCAGCTTGGTAGTAGGTGACACCGGGGAGCTGTTTTTT,CASSLVVGDTGELFF
few,TRBV7-8,-,TRBJ1-4,TGTGCCAGCAGCCCGCTGGAAGGGGGGTATTATGAAAAACTGTTTTTT,CASSPLEGGYYEKLFF
many,TRBV6-1,TRBD2,TRBJ2-2,TGTGCCAGCAGTGAAGTGGCGGGGGGGCCGGGCACCGGGGAGCTGTTTTTT,CASSEVAGGPGTGELFF
few,TRBV19,-,TRBJ1-3,TGTGCCACCAGAGGATTCTCTGGAAACACCATATATTTT,CATRGFSGNTIYF
-,TRBV27,TRBD2,TRBJ2-3,TGTGCCAGCAGTACCCAAAGCGGAGGGACTACGGGCACAGATACGCAGTATTTT,CASSTQSGGTTGTDTQYF
few,TRBV6-6,TRBD1,TRBJ1-2,TGTGCCAGCAGTTTAGACAGGGGAACTTGGGGCTACACCTTC,CASSLDRGTWGYTF
-,TRBV6-5,TRBD1,TRBJ1-6,TGTGCCAGCAGTTACGCCGACAGGGTGTATTCACCCCTCCACTTT,CASSYADRVYSPLHF
many,TRBV7-2,-,TRBJ2-3,TGTGCCAGCAGCTTGGGAAGGGGAAGGGGCTACACAGATACGCAGTATTTT,CASSLGRGRGYTDTQYF
few,TRBV3-1,-,TRBJ2-7,TGTGCCAGCAGCCAACCCGGCGAGCAGTACTTC,CASSQPGEQYF
-,TRBV7-9,-,TRBJ2-5,TGTGCCAGCGGACAGATCGGGGAGACCCAGTACTTC,CASGQIGETQYF
-,TRBV7-9,-,TRBJ2-1,TGTGCCAGCAGCCCGATCACTAGAAGGGGTCAGCAGTTCTTC,CASSPITRRGQQFF
many,TRBV12-3/TRBV12-4,TRBD2,TRBJ2-3,TGTGCCAGCAGCCGAGCGACTAGCGGGGGAACAGATACGCAGTATTTT,CASSRATSGGTDTQYF
few,TRBV7-3,TRBD1,TRBJ2-4,TGTGCCAGCAGCCCGTCGACAGGGATTGAGAGAAACATTCAGTACTTC,CASSPSTGIERNIQYF
many,TRBV7-9,TRBD2,TRBJ2-7,TGTGCCAGCAGTCGAAGCGGGAACTCCTACGAGCAGTACTTC,CASSRSGNSYEQYF
few,TRBV12-3/TRBV12-4,-,TRBJ1-2,TGTGCCAGCGGGTCGGGGAGCTATGGCTACACCTTC,CASGSGSYGYTF
many,TRBV20-1,TRBD2,TRBJ2-3,TGCAGGGGGGTAGCGGGACGAACAGATACGCAGTATTTT,CRGVAGRTDTQYF
few,TRBV20-1,-,TRBJ1-2,TGCAGTGCTAGGGGAGGGACATCCAACTATGGCTACACCTTC,CSARGGTSNYGYTF
few,TRBV4-1,-,TRBJ2-3,TGCGCCAGCAAAGATCAGCGGTTTAGCACAGATACGCAGTATTTT,CASKDQRFSTDTQYF
-,TRBV6-2/TRBV6-3,TRBD2,TRBJ2-7,TGTGCCAGCAGTCAACACGGACTAGCAGCCTACGAGCAGTACTTC,CASSQHGLAAYEQYF
few,TRBV9,TRBD2,TRBJ2-2,TGTGCCAGCAGCGTAGGAAGTAGCGGGGGGGCCGACACCGGGGAGCTGTTTTTT,CASSVGSSGGADTGELFF
-,TRBV4-1,-,TRBJ1-5,TGCGCCAGCAGCCAAGTTGGGACACTTAATCAGCCCCAGCATTTT,CASSQVGTLNQPQHF
-,TRBV29-1,-,TRBJ2-2,TGCAGCGTTGAAAGGGTAGAAAACACCGGGGAGCTGTTTTTT,CSVERVENTGELFF
many,TRBV2,-,TRBJ2-3,TGTGCCAGCACCGAGGCCCCCACAGATACGCAGTATTTT,CASTEAPTDTQYF
-,TRBV18,-,TRBJ1-1,TGTGCCAGCTTATCCGGGCTAAACACTGAAGCTTTCTTT,CASLSGLNTEAFF
-,TRBV19,TRBD1,TRBJ1-5,TGTGCCAGTAGCGGACAGGGGGTAGGCAATCAGCCCCAGCATTTT,CASSGQGVGNQPQHF
-,TRBV7-8,TRBD1,TRBJ2-4,TGTGCCAGCAGCTTTGGACAGGGAAACATTCAGTACTTC,CASSFGQGNIQYF
-,TRBV5-1,-,TRBJ1-1,TGCGCCAGCAGCTTGGACGGGCGGATGAACACTGAAGCTTTCTTT,CASSLDGRMNTEAFF
-,TRBV18,TRBD1,TRBJ2-7,TGTGCCAGCTCAAGGGACAGAGATGCCTACGAGCAGTACTTC,CASSRDRDAYEQYF
-,TRBV29-1,TRBD1,TRBJ2-3,TGCAGCGTGCAGGGGGCATCGGGAGATACGCAGTATTTT,CSVQGASGDTQYF
many,TRBV28,-,TRBJ2-2,TGTGCCAGCAGTTTACGGGCTTCCACCGGGGAGCTGTTTTTT,CASSLRASTGELFF
few,TRBV23-1,-,TRBJ2-2,TGCGCCAGCAGCCTGACCGGGACCGATAACACCGGGGAGCTGTTTTTT,CASSLTGTDNTGELFF
many,TRBV12-3/TRBV12-4,-,TRBJ1-5,TGTGCCAGCAGTTTAGTAGGGGGGAGCAATCAGCCCCAGCATTTT,CASSLVGGSNQPQHF
-,TRBV7-9,-,TRBJ2-5,TGTGCCAGCAGCTTAAGTGTAGGGCAAGAGACCCAGTACTTC,CASSLSVGQETQYF
-,TRBV5-1,-,TRBJ1-1,TGCGCCAGCAGCTCAGGCTCCGGGGTATTAATAGGAGCTTTCTTT,CASSSGSGVLIGAFF
-,TRBV11-3,TRBD1,TRBJ1-5,TGTGCCAGCAGCTTAGAGGGGACAGGGGATAGCAATCAGCCCCAGCATTTT,CASSLEGTGDSNQPQHF
many,TRBV5-1,-,TRBJ1-4,TGCGCCAGCAGCTTTGTTTCAGGTGCCAGGGGCCAACTGTTTTTT,CASSFVSGARGQLFF
few,TRBV7-9,-,TRBJ1-4,TGTGCCAGCAGCCGTGGGACACAGCTGAATGAAAAACTGTTTTTT,CASSRGTQLNEKLFF
-,TRBV11-1,-,TRBJ2-1,TGTGCCAGCAGCTTGACACGGTTAAATGAGCAGTTCTTC,CASSLTRLNEQFF
-,TRBV2,TRBD1,TRBJ2-1,TGTGCCACCGAGACAGGGGGTAATTACTACAATGAGCAGTTCTTC,CATETGGNYYNEQFF
-,TRBV6-2/TRBV6-3,-,TRBJ2-2,TGTGCCAGCACTTTACATAGGAACACCGGGGAGCTGTTTTTT,CASTLHRNTGELFF